This T cell receptor beta chain was profiled in a study of cytomegalovirus exposure and HLA in healthy donors. Findings and caveats of the study: An observed cluster of highly shared sequence variants was recorded as a likely sequencing artifact.

The study ran its PCR with 60 Vbeta and 13 Jbeta primers. Clones were sequenced by immunoSEQ multiplex PCR, and TCRdb holds only the in-frame ones, with some missing. The sample lists around 190,000 clones, 70% to 75% seen once, with 3.1% in the top ten. Remarks on this clone: Antigen: not known. The junction and the germline gene differ at one end; a read error may be behind it.

CDR3 length: 16 amino acids. Germline V gives CDR1 LNHDA, CDR2 SQIVND (reference sequence). Despite likely unrecorded immune exposures, the donors were nominally healthy at the time of sampling. The sample comprised PBMCs. This clonotype was sampled from a woman aged 30 to 39 in good health and CMV-seropositive. The V call is TRBV19, the J call TRBJ2-1, with a tentative D call TRBD2 (6 bases). The CDR3: CASTIWGSGAYNEQFF. The CDR3 bases are TGTGCCAGTACTATATGGGGTTCGGGGGCCTACAATGAGCAGTTCTTC.